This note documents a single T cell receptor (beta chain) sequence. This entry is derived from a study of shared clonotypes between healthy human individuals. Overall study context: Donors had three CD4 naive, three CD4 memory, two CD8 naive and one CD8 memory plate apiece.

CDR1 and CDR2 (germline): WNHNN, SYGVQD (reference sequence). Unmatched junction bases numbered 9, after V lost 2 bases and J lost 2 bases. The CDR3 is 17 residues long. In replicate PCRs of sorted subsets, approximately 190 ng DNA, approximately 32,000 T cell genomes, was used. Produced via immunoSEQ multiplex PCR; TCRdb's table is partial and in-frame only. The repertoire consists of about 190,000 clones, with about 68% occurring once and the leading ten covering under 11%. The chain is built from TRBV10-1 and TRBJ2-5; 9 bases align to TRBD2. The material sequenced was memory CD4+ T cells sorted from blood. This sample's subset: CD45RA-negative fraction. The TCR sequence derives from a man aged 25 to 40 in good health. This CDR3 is CASSEAGAGGPQETQYF. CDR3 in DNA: TGCGCCAGCAGTGAGGCTGGGGCGGGAGGGCCGCAAGAGACCCAGTACTTC.